The text below deals with one T cell receptor beta chain. This clonotype has more than one count but fewer than ten. The antigen this receptor binds is unknown. No base qualities exist here, and no much larger clone lies one base off it. The reads were generated on an Illumina HiSeq 2500. Quantitative 5'-RACE with molecular barcodes was the method used to prepare the TCR beta libraries. Turning to the authors' computational methods: Disease-linked TCR variants were identified with a new computational method built on a probabilistic model of VDJ rearrangement. The raw public reads went through TCRdb reprocessing: fastp at Q25, MiXCR clone calling, in-frame beta chains kept. Entries are consolidated by CDR3 protein sequence, retaining the most common genes and DNA. The V and J calls and clone size come from TCRdb's table, not from the authors' own analysis. Counted in this sample were 250,000 or so distinct CDR3 sequences; roughly a quarter of them appeared once. Around 0.58% of the sample is in the top ten clones.

The junction shows trimming of 0 bases on V and 4 bases on J, plus 13 bases between the germline ends. Reading from cysteine to phenylalanine, the CDR3 counts 15 amino acids. CDR3 DNA is the only sequence kept; it has 45 bases, read in frame from the first base. Via the germline V gene, CDR1 is LGHNA and CDR2 YNFKEQ. This sample was taken from a study of CD8 T cells in ankylosing spondylitis (dated by TCRdb to the late 2010s). Regarding the research as a whole: T cell receptor beta repertoires were profiled in healthy donors and ankylosing spondylitis patients so that disease-linked TCR variants could be found. In total, the full study cohort was made up of some 110 healthy donors and 25 ankylosing spondylitis patients. Peripheral blood was sampled, and synovial fluid was also collected from ankylosing spondylitis patients. General findings and caveats noted by the study authors: Significant enrichment of the disease-linked clones was reported in matched synovial fluid samples from ankylosing spondylitis patients. A TCR beta motif of fewer than 10 highly homologous amino acid variants appeared characteristic of blood from ankylosing spondylitis patients. The disease-linked clones had a CD8+ phenotype and were found at relatively low frequencies in peripheral blood. Some TCR beta motif variants had previously been reported in synovial fluid and blood of reactive arthritis patients, which suggested common disease-initiation mechanisms.

Material: blood, either unsorted or a sorted T cell fraction (not recorded which). The chain is assembled from TRBV4-2 and TRBJ2-7; no D segment can be confidently identified. This TCR was recovered from a male donor with ankylosing spondylitis or in good health (not recorded which). The CDR3 reads CASSQDMTPLYEQYF. The nucleotide sequence is TGTGCCAGCAGCCAAGATATGACTCCTCTATACGAGCAGTACTTC.